This is a list of T cell receptor beta chains from one sample in a study of T cells in localized non-small cell lung cancer. Assay used: immunoSEQ multiplex PCR; TCRdb lists only in-frame clones, some missing. The sample consists of tens of thousands of clones, around 80% of them appearing once. The input for sequencing was peripheral blood, taken before any cancer treatment. These TCRs come from a male donor aged 60 or older with stage III squamous cell lung carcinoma. Both conserved end residues are part of each CDR3. A D gene is named only where the DNA matches it firmly. Only some rows state a clone size, as once, few, many or a class for expanded clones.

D gene	CDR3 length	V gene	clone size	J gene	CDR3 DNA	CDR3 protein
.	14	TRBV6-5	.	TRBJ2-2	TGTGCCAGCAGATCTAACAGTTTCACCGGGGAGCTGTTTTTT	CASRSNSFTGELFF
.	14	TRBV6-5	.	TRBJ1-2	TGTGCCAGCAGCTCAGACAGGAAAAGAGATGGCTACACCTTC	CASSSDRKRDGYTF
.	16	TRBV9	.	TRBJ2-3	TGTGCCAGCAGCGTAGAGGTAGCGTCTAGCACAGATACGCAGTATTTT	CASSVEVASSTDTQYF
TRBD2	15	TRBV7-9	few	TRBJ2-3	TGTGCCAGCAGCTTAGCTAGCGGGAGCACAGATACGCAGTATTTT	CASSLASGSTDTQYF
.	16	TRBV7-2	.	TRBJ2-7	TGTGCCAGCAGCCCACGACAAGATCGGGGGTCCTACGAGCAGTACTTC	CASSPRQDRGSYEQYF
.	12	TRBV30	.	TRBJ1-2	TGTGCCTGGAGTGTGCTGGGCGGTGGCTACACCTTC	CAWSVLGGGYTF
.	13	TRBV5-1	.	TRBJ1-1	TGCGCCAGCAGCATCAGGGAGAACACTGAAGCTTTCTTT	CASSIRENTEAFF
.	15	TRBV6-6	.	TRBJ2-7	TGTGCCAGCAGTTACTCGCGGTCAGGCTCCTACGAGCAGTACTTC	CASSYSRSGSYEQYF
.	14	TRBV28	.	TRBJ2-5	TGTGCCAGCAGTTTTAGCCCGGGTATGAGGACCCAGTACTTC	CASSFSPGMRTQYF
.	14	TRBV28	.	TRBJ1-1	TGTGCCAGCAGTTCGGGCCCCATGAACACTGAAGCTTTCTTT	CASSSGPMNTEAFF
TRBD2	14	TRBV6-5	.	TRBJ2-1	TGTGCCAGCAGGGGTAGCGGGCCTTACAATGAGCAGTTCTTC	CASRGSGPYNEQFF
.	10	TRBV20-1	.	TRBJ1-2	TGCAGTGCCGGGGGTCGGGGCTACACCTTC	CSAGGRGYTF
.	11	TRBV6-1	.	TRBJ1-5	TGTGCCAGCAGTATCCGAGTCTCCCAGCATTTT	CASSIRVSQHF
TRBD1	16	TRBV29-1	once	TRBJ2-3	TGCAGCGCCGCCCCAACATGGACAGGGGGCACAGATACGCAGTATTTT	CSAAPTWTGGTDTQYF
TRBD2	19	TRBV11-2	.	TRBJ2-1	TGTGCCAGCAGCCTAGAGCTCGGACTAGCGGGAGGGCGGCGGAATGAGCAGTTCTTC	CASSLELGLAGGRRNEQFF
TRBD1	15	TRBV18	.	TRBJ1-5	TGTGCCAGCTCACCCTTCGACAGGGGCAATCAGCCCCAGCATTTT	CASSPFDRGNQPQHF
TRBD1	13	TRBV2	.	TRBJ1-4	TGTGCCAGCAGTGAAGCCCAGGGGGTAAAACTGTTTTTT	CASSEAQGVKLFF
TRBD2	14	TRBV28	.	TRBJ2-7	TGTGCCAGCAGTCGGAGCGGGGGGATGGTCGAGCAGTACTTC	CASSRSGGMVEQYF
TRBD2	14	TRBV6-5	.	TRBJ2-1	TGTGCCAGCAGTCTAGCGGGGGGACGAAATGAGCAGTTCTTC	CASSLAGGRNEQFF
.	14	TRBV6-5	.	TRBJ1-6	TGTGCCAGCAGCCCCCGGTTCAAAAATTCACCCCTCCACTTT	CASSPRFKNSPLHF
TRBD1	13	TRBV6-5	few	TRBJ1-5	TGTGCCGTGCGACAGGGAAGGGATCAGCCCCAGCATTTT	CAVRQGRDQPQHF
.	14	TRBV19	medium-sized	TRBJ1-5	TGTGCCAGTAGTATATCCTTCCTGGGCCAGCCCCAGCATTTT	CASSISFLGQPQHF
TRBD2	15	TRBV10-3	.	TRBJ2-3	TGTGCCATCAGTCACGGGGCGGGGGTCACAGATACGCAGTATTTT	CAISHGAGVTDTQYF
.	12	TRBV11-2	.	TRBJ2-5	TGTGCCAGCAGCTTAGATCGGGAGACCCAGTACTTC	CASSLDRETQYF
TRBD1	15	TRBV5-5	.	TRBJ1-3	TGTGCCAGCATCCGAGGGGACAGCTCTGGAAACACCATATATTTT	CASIRGDSSGNTIYF
.	14	TRBV27	.	TRBJ1-5	TGTGCCAGCAGTTTATACCTTTTCAATCAGCCCCAGCATTTT	CASSLYLFNQPQHF
.	14	TRBV19	.	TRBJ2-1	TGTGCCAGTAGTATAGCAGGCCCCTACAATGAGCAGTTCTTC	CASSIAGPYNEQFF
TRBD2	15	TRBV5-6	.	TRBJ2-1	TGTGCCAGCAGCTTGCGTAGCGGGGTTTACAATGAGCAGTTCTTC	CASSLRSGVYNEQFF
.	14	TRBV7-9	.	TRBJ1-4	TGTGCCAGCAAGGAGGAGAGGGCTAATGAAAAACTGTTTTTT	CASKEERANEKLFF
TRBD2	15	TRBV6-5	.	TRBJ2-2	TGTGCCAGCACTTTCACTAGCGGGAGTCATGGGGAGCTGTTTTTT	CASTFTSGSHGELFF
.	15	TRBV5-1	once	TRBJ2-1	TGCGCCAGCAGCTTAGAGGGTGGCTCCTACAATGAGCAGTTCTTC	CASSLEGGSYNEQFF
.	13	TRBV7-9	.	TRBJ2-5	TGTGCCAGCTCAGGGGACCCTCAAGAGACCCAGTACTTC	CASSGDPQETQYF
TRBD2	17	TRBV19	.	TRBJ2-2	TGTGCCTCCAAACGGGGACTAGCGGGACTGAACACCGGGGAGCTGTTTTTT	CASKRGLAGLNTGELFF
.	13	TRBV7-9	.	TRBJ2-1	TGTGCCAGCAGCTTAGCAATCCGCGATGAGCAGTTCTTC	CASSLAIRDEQFF
.	16	TRBV19	.	TRBJ1-5	TGTGCCAGTAGTGCCGAGAGGCAGGAGTACAATCAGCCCCAGCATTTT	CASSAERQEYNQPQHF
.	13	TRBV2	.	TRBJ1-2	TGTGCCAGCGAGGACGGATATAACTATGGCTACACCTTC	CASEDGYNYGYTF
.	11	TRBV28	.	TRBJ2-7	TGTGCCAGCAGTTCCTCTGGGGATAAGTACTTC	CASSSSGDKYF
.	12	TRBV7-2	few	TRBJ1-6	TGTGCCAGCAGCTCTCAAAATTCACCCCTCCACTTT	CASSSQNSPLHF
.	13	TRBV30	medium-sized	TRBJ2-1	TGTGCCTGGAGAAGGAAGGTCGACAATGAGCAGTTCTTC	CAWRRKVDNEQFF
.	15	TRBV6-6	.	TRBJ1-2	TGTGCCAGCAGAAGGTCGGGGGGGGCTAACTATGGCTACACCTTC	CASRRSGGANYGYTF
.	18	TRBV4-3	once	TRBJ1-2	TGCGCCAGCAGCCAAGATTCCGTTGGGGCAGGCTGGGGGTATGGCTACACCTTC	CASSQDSVGAGWGYGYTF
.	13	TRBV7-8	.	TRBJ1-6	TGTGCCAGCAGCCCACTGACCGGTTCACCCCTCCACTTT	CASSPLTGSPLHF
.	13	TRBV7-3	.	TRBJ2-5	TGTGCCAGCAGCTTAAGTCCCCAAGAGACCCAGTACTTC	CASSLSPQETQYF
.	15	TRBV7-3	.	TRBJ2-5	TGTGCCAGCAGCTTCGAGCCGGCGGGTCAAGAGACCCAGTACTTC	CASSFEPAGQETQYF
TRBD2	17	TRBV5-6	.	TRBJ2-1	TGTGCCAGCAGTTTTGGGACTAGCGGGGGAATCTACAATGAGCAGTTCTTC	CASSFGTSGGIYNEQFF
.	17	TRBV19	.	TRBJ1-1	TGTGCCAGTGGGGACGGCTTGGAAAGGTCGATCCCCACTGAAGCTTTCTTT	CASGDGLERSIPTEAFF
.	21	TRBV7-7	.	TRBJ1-1	TGTGCCAGCAGCTCTCACAGGCCCTTTACCTCTCCGGGACCCCCGATTGGTGAAGCTTTCTTT	CASSSHRPFTSPGPPIGEAFF
.	11	TRBV5-8	.	TRBJ1-1	TGTGCCAGCACGCGGGCATTTGAAGCTTTCTTT	CASTRAFEAFF
TRBD1	15	TRBV6-6	few	TRBJ2-7	TGTGCCAGCAGTTTTCCCACAGGGGGCTCCTACGAGCAGTACTTC	CASSFPTGGSYEQYF
.	13	TRBV28	few	TRBJ1-1	TGTGCCATCAAACAGGAGGGAGGGACTGAAGCTTTCTTT	CAIKQEGGTEAFF
.	11	TRBV6-5	once	TRBJ1-4	TGTGCCAGCGGTTTTGGGGGAAAACTGTTTTTT	CASGFGGKLFF
.	11	TRBV20-1	few	TRBJ2-1	TGCAGTGCTGGAAAGCGCAATGAGCAGTTCTTC	CSAGKRNEQFF
TRBD1	16	TRBV15	.	TRBJ2-1	TGTGCCACCAGCAGAGGCCACGGGACAGGGGGAAATGAGCAGTTCTTC	CATSRGHGTGGNEQFF
.	13	TRBV6-5	.	TRBJ1-2	TGTGCCAGCAGTTACTCGGGCCAGGCAGGCTACACCTTC	CASSYSGQAGYTF
.	14	TRBV4-3	few	TRBJ2-7	TGCGCCAGCAGCCAAGATCTCCCCGCGGGCGAGCAGTACTTC	CASSQDLPAGEQYF
.	14	TRBV2	.	TRBJ1-1	TGTGCCAGCAATCCGGTGACGACTAACACTGAAGCTTTCTTT	CASNPVTTNTEAFF
.	13	TRBV9	.	TRBJ2-2	TGTGCCAGCAGCCTTAAGAACACCGGGGAGCTGTTTTTT	CASSLKNTGELFF
TRBD1	15	TRBV28	.	TRBJ1-4	TGTGCCAGCAGGACAGGGGGCGCGGCTAATGAAAAACTGTTTTTT	CASRTGGAANEKLFF
TRBD2	15	TRBV5-1	.	TRBJ2-7	TGCGCCAGCAGCTTGGCTAGCGGGATTTCCTACGAGCAGTACTTC	CASSLASGISYEQYF